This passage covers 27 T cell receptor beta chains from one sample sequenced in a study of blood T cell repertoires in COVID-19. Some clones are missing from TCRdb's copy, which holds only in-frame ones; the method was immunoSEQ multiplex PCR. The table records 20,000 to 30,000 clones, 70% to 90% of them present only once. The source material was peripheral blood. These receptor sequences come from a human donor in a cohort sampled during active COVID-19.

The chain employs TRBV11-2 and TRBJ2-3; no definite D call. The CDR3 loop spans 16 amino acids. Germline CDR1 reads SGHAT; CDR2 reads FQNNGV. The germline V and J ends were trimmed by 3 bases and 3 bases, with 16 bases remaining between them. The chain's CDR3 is CASSFSGSGRTDTQYF. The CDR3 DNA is TGTGCCAGCAGCTTCTCTGGGTCAGGTAGAACAGATACGCAGTATTTT.

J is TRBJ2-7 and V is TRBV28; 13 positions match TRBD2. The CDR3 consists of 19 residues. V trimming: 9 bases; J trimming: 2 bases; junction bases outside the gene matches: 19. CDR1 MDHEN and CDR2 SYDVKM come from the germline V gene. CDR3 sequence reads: CARRDEGGTSGARAYEQYF. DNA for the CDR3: TGTGCCAGGCGAGATGAGGGGGGGACTAGCGGGGCCCGCGCCTACGAGCAGTACTTC.

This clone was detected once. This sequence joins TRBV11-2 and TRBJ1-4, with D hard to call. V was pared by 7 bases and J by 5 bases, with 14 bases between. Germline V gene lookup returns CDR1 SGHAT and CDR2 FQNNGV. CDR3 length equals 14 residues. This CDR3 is CASTPGSQNEKLFF. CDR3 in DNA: TGTGCCAGCACCCCGGGGAGTCAGAATGAAAAACTGTTTTTT.

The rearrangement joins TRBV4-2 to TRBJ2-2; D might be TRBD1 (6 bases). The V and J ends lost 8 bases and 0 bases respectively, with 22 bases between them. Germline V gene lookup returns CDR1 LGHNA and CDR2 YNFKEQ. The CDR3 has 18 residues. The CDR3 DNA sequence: TGTGCCAGCCGACCGAGGGGACACCTCTTAACGAACACCGGGGAGCTGTTTTTT. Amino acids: CASRPRGHLLTNTGELFF.

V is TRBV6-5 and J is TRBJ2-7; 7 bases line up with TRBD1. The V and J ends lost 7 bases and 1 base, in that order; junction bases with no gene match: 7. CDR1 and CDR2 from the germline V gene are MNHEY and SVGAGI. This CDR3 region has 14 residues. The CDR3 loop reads CASTLNRGSYEQYF. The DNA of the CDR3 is TGTGCCAGCACCTTGAACAGGGGTTCCTACGAGCAGTACTTC.

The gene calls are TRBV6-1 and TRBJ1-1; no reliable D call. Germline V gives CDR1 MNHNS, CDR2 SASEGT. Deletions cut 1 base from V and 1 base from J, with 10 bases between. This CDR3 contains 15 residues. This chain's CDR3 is CASSEGAAGNTEAFF. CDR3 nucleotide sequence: TGTGCCAGCAGTGAAGGGGCGGCGGGGAACACTGAAGCTTTCTTT.

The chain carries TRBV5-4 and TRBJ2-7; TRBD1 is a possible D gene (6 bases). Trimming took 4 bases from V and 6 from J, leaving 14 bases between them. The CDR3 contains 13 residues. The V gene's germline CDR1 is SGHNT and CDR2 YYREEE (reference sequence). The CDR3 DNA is TGTGCCAGCAGCATCGGACAGAAGGTCGAGCAGTACTTC. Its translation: CASSIGQKVEQYF.

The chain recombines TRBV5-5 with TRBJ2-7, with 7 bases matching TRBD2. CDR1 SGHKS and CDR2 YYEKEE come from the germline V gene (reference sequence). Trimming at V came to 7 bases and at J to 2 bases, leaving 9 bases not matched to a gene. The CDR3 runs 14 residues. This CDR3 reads CASHLGGFTYEQYF. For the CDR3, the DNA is TGTGCCAGCCACCTGGGGGGGTTTACCTACGAGCAGTACTTC.

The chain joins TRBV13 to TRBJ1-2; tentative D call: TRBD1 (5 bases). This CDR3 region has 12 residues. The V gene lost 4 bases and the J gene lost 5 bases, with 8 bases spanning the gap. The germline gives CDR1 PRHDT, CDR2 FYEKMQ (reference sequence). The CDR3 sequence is CASSSGLYGYTF. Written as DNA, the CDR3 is TGTGCCAGCAGCTCGGGACTGTATGGCTACACCTTC.

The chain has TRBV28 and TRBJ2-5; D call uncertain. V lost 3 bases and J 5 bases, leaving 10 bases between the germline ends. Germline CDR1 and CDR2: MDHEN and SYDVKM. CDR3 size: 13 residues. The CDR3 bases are TGTGCCAGCAGTTTCGGCAGGCTGGAGACCCAGTACTTC. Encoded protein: CASSFGRLETQYF.

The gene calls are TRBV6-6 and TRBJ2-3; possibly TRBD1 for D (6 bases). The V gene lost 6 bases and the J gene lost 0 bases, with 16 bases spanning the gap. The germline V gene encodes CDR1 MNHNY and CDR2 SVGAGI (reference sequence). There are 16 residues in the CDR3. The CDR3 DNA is TGTGCCAGCAGGTACCCCCAGGGGCTAAGCACAGATACGCAGTATTTT. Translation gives CASRYPQGLSTDTQYF.

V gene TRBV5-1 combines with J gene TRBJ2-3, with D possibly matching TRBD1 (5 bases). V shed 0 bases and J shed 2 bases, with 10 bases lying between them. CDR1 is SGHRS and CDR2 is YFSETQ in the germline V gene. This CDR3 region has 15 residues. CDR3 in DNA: TGCGCCAGCAGCTTGGAGGGGCCTACCACAGATACGCAGTATTTT. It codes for CASSLEGPTTDTQYF.

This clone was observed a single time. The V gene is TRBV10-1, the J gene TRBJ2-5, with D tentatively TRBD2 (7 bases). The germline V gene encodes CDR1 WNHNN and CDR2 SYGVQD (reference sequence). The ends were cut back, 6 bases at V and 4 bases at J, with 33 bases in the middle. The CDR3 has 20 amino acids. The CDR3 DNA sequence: TGCGCCAGCAGGACAAAACAAGTCACTAGCGCCAGAGGGGGACCAGAGACCCAGTACTTC. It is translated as CASRTKQVTSARGGPETQYF.

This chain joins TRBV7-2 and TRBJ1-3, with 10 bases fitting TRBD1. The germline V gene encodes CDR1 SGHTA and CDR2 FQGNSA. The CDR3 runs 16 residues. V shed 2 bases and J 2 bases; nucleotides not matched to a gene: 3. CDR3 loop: CASSLSGTGAGNTIYF. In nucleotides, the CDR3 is TGTGCCAGCAGCTTATCGGGGACAGGGGCTGGAAACACCATATATTTT.

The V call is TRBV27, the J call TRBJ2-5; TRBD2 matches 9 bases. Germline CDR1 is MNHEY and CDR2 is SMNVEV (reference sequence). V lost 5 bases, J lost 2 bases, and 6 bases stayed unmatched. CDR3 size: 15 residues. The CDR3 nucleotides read TGTGCCAGCAGTCCCCGACTAGCGGAACAAGAGACCCAGTACTTC. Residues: CASSPRLAEQETQYF.

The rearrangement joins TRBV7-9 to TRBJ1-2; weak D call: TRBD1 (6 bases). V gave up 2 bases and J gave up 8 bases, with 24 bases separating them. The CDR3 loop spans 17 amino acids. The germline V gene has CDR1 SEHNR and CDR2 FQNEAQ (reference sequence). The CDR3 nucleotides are TGTGCCAGCAGCTTAATCGTCAAGGGGGAGTATGGGAAGGGCTACACCTTC. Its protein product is CASSLIVKGEYGKGYTF.

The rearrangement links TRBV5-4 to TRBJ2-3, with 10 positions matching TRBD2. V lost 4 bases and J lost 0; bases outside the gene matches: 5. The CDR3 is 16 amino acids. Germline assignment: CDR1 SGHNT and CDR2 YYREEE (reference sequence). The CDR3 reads CASSRGLAVSTDTQYF. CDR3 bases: TGTGCCAGCAGCCGTGGACTAGCGGTTAGCACAGATACGCAGTATTTT.

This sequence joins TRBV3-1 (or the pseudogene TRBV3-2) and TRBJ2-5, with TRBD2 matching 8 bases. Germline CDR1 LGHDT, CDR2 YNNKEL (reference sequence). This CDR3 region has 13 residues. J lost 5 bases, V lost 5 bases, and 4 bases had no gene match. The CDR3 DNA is TGTGCCAGCAGCTTAGCGGGGTCGGAGACCCAGTACTTC. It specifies CASSLAGSETQYF.

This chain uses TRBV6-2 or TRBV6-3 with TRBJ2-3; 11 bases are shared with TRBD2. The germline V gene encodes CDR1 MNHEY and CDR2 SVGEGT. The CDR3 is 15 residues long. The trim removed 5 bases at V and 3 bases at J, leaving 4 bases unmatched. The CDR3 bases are TGTGCCAGCAGTAAACCTAGCGGGGGGACAGATACGCAGTATTTT. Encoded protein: CASSKPSGGTDTQYF.

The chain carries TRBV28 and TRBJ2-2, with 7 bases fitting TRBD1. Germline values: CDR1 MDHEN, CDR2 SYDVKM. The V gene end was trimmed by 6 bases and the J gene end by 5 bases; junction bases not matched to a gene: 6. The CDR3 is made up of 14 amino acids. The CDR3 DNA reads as TGTGCCAGCAGGCAAACAGGGGTTACCGGGGAGCTGTTTTTT. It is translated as CASRQTGVTGELFF.

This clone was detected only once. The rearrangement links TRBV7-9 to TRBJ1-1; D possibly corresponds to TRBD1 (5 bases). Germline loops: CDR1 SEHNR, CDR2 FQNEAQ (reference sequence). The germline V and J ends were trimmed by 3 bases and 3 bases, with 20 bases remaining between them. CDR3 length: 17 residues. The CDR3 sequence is CASSFFGRGHEDTEAFF. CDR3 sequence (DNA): TGTGCCAGCAGCTTTTTCGGGAGGGGTCACGAGGACACTGAAGCTTTCTTT. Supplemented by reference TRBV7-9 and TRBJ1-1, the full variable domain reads DTGVSQNPRHKITKRGQNVTFRCDPISEHNRLYWYRQTLGQGPEFLTYFQNEAQLEKSRLLSDRFSAERPKGSFSTLEIQRTEQGDSAMYLCASSFFGRGHEDTEAFFGQGTRLTVV.

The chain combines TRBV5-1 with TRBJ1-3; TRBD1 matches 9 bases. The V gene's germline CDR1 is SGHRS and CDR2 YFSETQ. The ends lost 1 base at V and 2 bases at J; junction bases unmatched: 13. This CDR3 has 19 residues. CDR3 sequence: CASSLLPGTGILTGNTIYF. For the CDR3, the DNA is TGCGCCAGCAGCTTGTTGCCTGGGACAGGGATTCTGACTGGAAACACCATATATTTT.

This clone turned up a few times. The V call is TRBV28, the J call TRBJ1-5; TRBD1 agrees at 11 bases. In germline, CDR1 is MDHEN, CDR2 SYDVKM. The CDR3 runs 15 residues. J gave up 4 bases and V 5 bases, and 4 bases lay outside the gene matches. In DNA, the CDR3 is TGTGCCAGCAGTCGCCGGGACAGGGGGAATCAGCCCCAGCATTTT. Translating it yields CASSRRDRGNQPQHF. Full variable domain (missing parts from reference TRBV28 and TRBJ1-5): DVKVTQSSRYLVKRTGEKVFLECVQDMDHENMFWYRQDPGLGLRLIYFSYDVKMKEKGDIPEGYSVSREKKERFSLILESASTNQTSMYLCASSRRDRGNQPQHFGDGTRLSIL.

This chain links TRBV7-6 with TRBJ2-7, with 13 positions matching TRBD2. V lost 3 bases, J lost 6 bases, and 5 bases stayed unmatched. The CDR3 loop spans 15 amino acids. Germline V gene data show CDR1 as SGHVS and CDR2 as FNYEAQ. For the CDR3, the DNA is TGTGCCAGCAGCTTGGTAGGACTAGCGGGAGCCGAGCAGTACTTC. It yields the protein CASSLVGLAGAEQYF.

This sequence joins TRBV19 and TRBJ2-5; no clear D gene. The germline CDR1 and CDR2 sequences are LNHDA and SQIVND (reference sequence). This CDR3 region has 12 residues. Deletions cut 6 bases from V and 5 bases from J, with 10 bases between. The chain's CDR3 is CASSRSSETQYF. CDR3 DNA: TGTGCCAGTAGCAGAAGTTCGGAGACCCAGTACTTC.

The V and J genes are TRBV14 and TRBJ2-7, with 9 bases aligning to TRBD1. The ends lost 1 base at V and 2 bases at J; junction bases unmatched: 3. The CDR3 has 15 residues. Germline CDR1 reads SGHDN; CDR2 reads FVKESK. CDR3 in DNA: TGTGCCAGCAGCCAAGGAACAGGGGGCCCCTACGAGCAGTACTTC. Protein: CASSQGTGGPYEQYF.

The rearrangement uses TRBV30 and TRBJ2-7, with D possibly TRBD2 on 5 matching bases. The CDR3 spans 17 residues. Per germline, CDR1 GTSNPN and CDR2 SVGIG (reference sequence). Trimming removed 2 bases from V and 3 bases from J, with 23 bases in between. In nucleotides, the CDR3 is TGTGCCTGGAGTCTGAGGTTTGTGGAGGAGAGGCACTACGAGCAGTACTTC. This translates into CAWSLRFVEERHYEQYF.